These 10 T cell receptor beta chains originate from one sample sequenced in a study of tumor and adjacent non-tumor tissue in lung cancer. The library came from three nested PCR rounds adapted from ARM-PCR protocols. TCRdb re-analysed the multiplex PCR reads in MiXCR, keeping a single row per CDR3 protein. The table has 200,000 or so distinct CDR3 sequences, about two thirds seen once. The template was RNA from unsorted bulk tissue. Sequencing was performed on lung tumor tissue. The origin of the receptors is a man aged 60 to 75 with non-small cell lung cancer.

The chain couples TRBV29-1 to TRBJ2-3, with D perhaps being TRBD1 or TRBD2 (5 bases each). The CDR3 runs 14 residues. Germline CDR1 SQVTM, CDR2 ANQGSEA. The chain's CDR3 is CRGQGVAGTDTQYF. CDR3 coding DNA: TGCAGAGGTCAGGGAGTAGCTGGCACAGATACGCAGTATTTT.

The CDR3 region has the DNA TGTGCCAGCAGCCGGGTGGGTGGCTACACCTTC. It specifies CASSRVGGYTF. This rearrangement joins TRBV7-2 to TRBJ1-2; D not certain. V was trimmed by 5 bases and J by 7 bases, leaving 8 bases between them. The CDR3 is 11 amino acids. Germline V gives CDR1 SGHTA, CDR2 FQGNSA.

Concerning this clonotype: Given the absence of the conserved phenylalanine or tryptophan at the CDR3 end, a read error is likely. No DNA is shown, since the ends of the CDR3 on it are uncertain; the CDR3 is the one TCRdb lists. The genes are TRBV6-2 or TRBV6-3 and TRBJ1-1. With termini counted, the CDR3 has 15 amino acids. Germline CDR1 MNHEY, CDR2 SVGEGT. This CDR3 is CASGKGGGGSAEALS.

To note about this clonotype: A junction end diverges from the germline sequence, so it may reflect a read error. The gene calls are TRBV11-3 and TRBJ2-2, with D maybe TRBD2 (5 bases). The CDR3 spans 12 residues. Germline V CDR1 and CDR2: SGHNT, YENEEA. CDR3 DNA sequence: TGTGCCAGCAGCATCTGGACCGGGGAGCTGTTTTTC. Translated: CASSIWTGELFF.

Only a few counts were recorded for this clonotype. This could be a read error, since a much larger clone is one nucleotide away. CDR3 coding DNA: TGTGTCAGCAGCCGTTCGATCGGCAAGAACTATGGCTACACCTTC. Translation gives CVSSRSIGKNYGYTF. The genes are TRBV11-3 and TRBJ1-2; D remains unclear. Germline V CDR1 and CDR2: SGHNT, YENEEA. The CDR3 sequence is 15 residues long.

This clonotype was detected many times. The chain has TRBV11-2 and TRBJ1-1; tentative D call: TRBD1 (6 bases). The CDR3 spans 15 residues. Germline assignment: CDR1 SGHAT and CDR2 FQNNGV. V lost 5 bases to trimming and J lost 4 bases, with 17 bases between them. The CDR3 DNA reads as TGTGCCAGCAGCCTAAGGGGGGGCGCGGGCACTGAAGCTTTCTTT. Translation: CASSLRGGAGTEAFF.

The V call is TRBV4-2, the J call TRBJ2-7, with D tentatively TRBD1 (5 bases). CDR3 size: 15 residues. Germline V CDR1 and CDR2: LGHNA, YNFKEQ. The ends were cut back, 3 bases at V and 4 bases at J, with 16 bases in the middle. The DNA of the CDR3 is TGTGCCAGCAGCCAGGGGCGGAATTCAACTTACGAGCAGTACTTC. Amino acids: CASSQGRNSTYEQYF.

This clonotype showed up just once. Germline and junction disagree at one end, which may indicate a read error. The CDR3 sequence: CASRLDIREGEQYF. DNA of the CDR3: TGTGCCAGCAGATTGGATATCAGGGAAGGGGAGCAGTACTTC. V gene TRBV5-4 combines with J gene TRBJ2-7, with a weak D call TRBD1 (5 bases). The CDR3 contains 14 residues. Germline values: CDR1 SGHNT, CDR2 YYREEE (reference sequence).

On this clonotype itself: A much larger clone is a single base away; this may be a read error. The chain couples TRBV4-2 to TRBJ1-5, with TRBD1 identical over 8 bases. CDR1 is LGHNA and CDR2 is YNFKEQ in the germline V gene. The CDR3 is made up of 15 amino acids. CDR3 DNA sequence: TGTGCCAGCAGCCAGGCGACAGGGGTTAATCAGACCCAGCATTTT. This gives the protein CASSQATGVNQTQHF.

Notes on this clonotype: A junction end diverges from the germline sequence, so it may reflect a read error. The chain uses TRBV12-3 or TRBV12-4 and TRBJ1-4; D may be TRBD1 (6 bases). The CDR3 runs to 13 residues. CDR3 sequence (DNA): TGTGCCAGCGGTTTGGTTCAGGGGGAAAAACTGTTTTTT. It is translated as CASGLVQGEKLFF.